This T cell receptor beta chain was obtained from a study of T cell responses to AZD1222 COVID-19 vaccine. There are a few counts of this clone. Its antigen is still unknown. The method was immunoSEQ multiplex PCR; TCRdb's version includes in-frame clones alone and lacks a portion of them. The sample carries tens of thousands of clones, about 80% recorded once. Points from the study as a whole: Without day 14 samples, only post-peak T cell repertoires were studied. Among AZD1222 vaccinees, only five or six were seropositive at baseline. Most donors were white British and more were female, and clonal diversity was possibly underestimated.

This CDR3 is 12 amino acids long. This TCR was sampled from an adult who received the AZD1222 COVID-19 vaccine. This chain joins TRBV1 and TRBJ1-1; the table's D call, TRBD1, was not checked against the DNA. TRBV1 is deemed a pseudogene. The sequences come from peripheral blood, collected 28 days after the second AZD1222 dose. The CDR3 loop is CTSQQAAREAFF. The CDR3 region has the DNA TGCACCAGCCAACAGGCAGCCCGGGAAGCTTTCTTT.